The clone carrying this T cell receptor beta chain was recorded once. This sample is part of a study of blood T cell repertoires in COVID-19. Study in general: T cells, B-cell-depleted T cells, or PBMCs provided the cDNA or gDNA that served as material.

Germline assignment: CDR1 SGHTA and CDR2 FQGNSA. CDR3 length: 16 residues. Trimming removed 2 bases from V and 6 bases from J; junction bases left unmatched: 5. The protocol was immunoSEQ multiplex PCR, while the TCRdb copy is restricted to in-frame clones and leaves out a portion. This sample has 120,000 to 150,000 clones; about four fifths occur once, and the top ten carry around 15%. The chain links TRBV7-2 to TRBJ2-7, with 15 bases matching TRBD2. The source is a human donor with acute or convalescent COVID-19. The donor label of this sample is uncertain. The source material was peripheral blood. DNA for the CDR3: TGTGCCAGCAGCTTAATAGGGACTAGCGGGGGGCTCGAGCAGTACTTC. Its protein product is CASSLIGTSGGLEQYF. Looking up the rest from reference TRBV7-2 and TRBJ2-7 gives the full variable domain: GAGVSQSPSNKVTEKGKDVELRCDPISGHTALYWYRQSLGQGLEFLIYFQGNSAPDKSGLPSDRFSAERTGGSVSTLTIQRTQQEDSAVYLCASSLIGTSGGLEQYFGPGTRLTVT.